These 28 T cell receptor beta chains originate from one sample sequenced in a study of blood T cell repertoires in COVID-19. Measured with immunoSEQ multiplex PCR; TCRdb has only the in-frame clones, and not every one. The data hold 200,000 to 250,000 clones, with more than 85% observed a single time. The sequencing input was peripheral blood. These receptors originate from a man aged 55 to 70 with COVID-19, enrolled during active disease.

V usage is TRBV7-2 and J usage is TRBJ2-5; 9 bases align to TRBD2. The CDR3 consists of 17 residues. The germline CDR1 and CDR2 sequences are SGHTA and FQGNSA. Trimming at V came to 2 bases and at J to 2 bases, leaving 9 bases not matched to a gene. CDR3 sequence reads: CASSLRGLAGPQETQYF. The CDR3 nucleotides are TGTGCCAGCAGCTTAAGGGGACTAGCAGGACCACAAGAGACCCAGTACTTC.

The chain recombines TRBV13 with TRBJ1-2; TRBD1 agrees at 7 bases. This CDR3 is built from 16 residues. Germline loops: CDR1 PRHDT, CDR2 FYEKMQ (reference sequence). The V gene end was trimmed by 3 bases and the J gene end by 6 bases; junction bases not matched to a gene: 13. The CDR3 bases are TGTGCCAGCAGCTTTGGACAGGCCTCCCTTTGGGATGGCTACACCTTC. Translated, it gives CASSFGQASLWDGYTF.

The chain is built from TRBV24-1 and TRBJ2-1, with 7 bases identical to TRBD1. This CDR3 spans 19 amino acids. The trim removed 11 bases at V and 8 bases at J, leaving 29 bases unmatched. Germline values: CDR1 KGHDR, CDR2 SFDVKD. The chain's CDR3 is CAIGRPTGDIQVPFYEQFF. The CDR3 nucleotides are TGTGCCATCGGACGTCCTACAGGGGACATCCAGGTTCCGTTCTATGAGCAGTTCTTC.

The chain is built from TRBV11-2 and TRBJ1-3; D is unresolved. The CDR3 totals 19 residues. Trimming left V 1 base short and J 0 bases short, with 19 bases between. From germline, CDR1 is SGHAT and CDR2 FQNNGV. The CDR3 coding sequence is TGTGCCAGCAGCTTAGTGGGGAGGGAAGGGCGCAGCTCTGGAAACACCATATATTTT. Translated: CASSLVGREGRSSGNTIYF.

The rearrangement links TRBV9 to TRBJ1-2; 10 positions agree with TRBD1. The CDR3 is 18 residues long. Germline assignment: CDR1 SGDLS and CDR2 YYNGEE. V shed 2 bases and J 5 bases; nucleotides not matched to a gene: 15. The CDR3 spells CASSVALGGDRGLYGYTF. Here the CDR3 DNA reads TGTGCCAGCAGCGTCGCGCTTGGGGGGGACAGGGGCCTATATGGCTACACCTTC.

The chain couples TRBV5-1 to TRBJ2-1; 7 bases line up with TRBD2. This CDR3 region has 15 residues. V dropped 0 bases and J dropped 7; count of bases not matched to a gene: 7. Looked up from germline, CDR1 is SGHRS and CDR2 is YFSETQ. CDR3 residues: CASSLETSVGNEQFF. The CDR3 DNA reads TGCGCCAGCAGCTTGGAAACTAGCGTCGGGAATGAGCAGTTCTTC.

As for this clone: The identical CDR3 is also encoded by other nucleotide sequences in the sample. CDR3 coding DNA: TGCGCCAGCAGCTTGGTCGGGACTAGCGGCACAGATACGCAGTATTTT. Protein: CASSLVGTSGTDTQYF. The chain links TRBV5-1 to TRBJ2-3; TRBD2 agrees at 10 bases. From germline, CDR1 is SGHRS and CDR2 YFSETQ. Unmatched junction bases numbered 2, after V lost 0 bases and J lost 1 base. The CDR3 runs 16 residues. Combining the CDR3 with reference TRBV5-1 and TRBJ2-3 gives the whole variable domain KAGVTQTPRYLIKTRGQQVTLSCSPISGHRSVSWYQQTPGQGLQFLFEYFSETQRNKGNFPGRFSGRQFSNSRSEMNVSTLELGDSALYLCASSLVGTSGTDTQYFGPGTRLTVL.

This chain links TRBV5-1 with TRBJ1-2, with a tentative D call TRBD1 (5 bases). V shed 5 bases and J shed 1 base, with 18 bases lying between them. Germline V gene lookup returns CDR1 SGHRS and CDR2 YFSETQ. The CDR3 is 16 amino acids. CDR3 DNA: TGCGCCAGCAGACTCCGGGCGGAGGGACTTAACTATGGCTACACCTTC. This codes for CASRLRAEGLNYGYTF.

This chain connects TRBV11-1 to TRBJ2-1; TRBD2 aligns across 10 bases. The ends lost 5 bases at V and 9 bases at J; junction bases unmatched: 13. CDR3 length: 16 amino acids. Per the germline V gene, CDR1 is SGHAT and CDR2 is FQDESV (reference sequence). The CDR3 loop is CASSLSDSGGRGEQFF. For the CDR3, the DNA is TGTGCCAGCAGCCTTTCTGATAGCGGGGGGAGGGGTGAGCAGTTCTTC.

V and J are TRBV5-1 and TRBJ2-2, with D tentatively TRBD2 (5 bases). V gave up 1 base and J gave up 4 bases, with 11 bases separating them. The CDR3 is 15 residues long. Per germline, CDR1 SGHRS and CDR2 YFSETQ. CDR3 DNA sequence: TGCGCCAGCAGCTTGCCGGGGTCTAGCACCGGGGAGCTGTTTTTT. Translating it yields CASSLPGSSTGELFF.

The V and J genes are TRBV19 and TRBJ2-3; TRBD1 or TRBD2 may be the D gene (5 bases each). Per germline, CDR1 LNHDA and CDR2 SQIVND (reference sequence). V dropped 10 bases and J dropped 3 bases, with 17 bases sitting between them. There are 14 residues in the CDR3. As DNA, the CDR3 is TGTGCCACTAGAGGGGTAGTTTGGACAGATACGCAGTATTTT. This translates into CATRGVVWTDTQYF.

The chain recombines TRBV5-6 with TRBJ2-4; D is unclear. This CDR3 has 12 amino acids. Germline CDR1 SGHDT, CDR2 YYEEEE. V was shortened by 0 bases and J by 6 bases, with 4 bases between the two germline ends. CDR3 sequence reads: CASSLGANIQYF. The CDR3 region has the DNA TGTGCCAGCAGCTTGGGGGCAAACATTCAGTACTTC.

In nucleotides, the CDR3 is TGCGCCAGCAGTCCTGGACTAGCCAGGGCAGATACGCAGTATTTT. Translation: CASSPGLARADTQYF. The chain employs TRBV5-1 and TRBJ2-3, with 8 bases matching TRBD2. The CDR3 runs 15 residues. Germline lookup yields CDR1 SGHRS and CDR2 YFSETQ. V was pared by 5 bases and J by 4 bases, with 9 bases of the junction left unmatched.

This chain connects TRBV9 to TRBJ2-1; 8 bases align to TRBD2. Germline CDR1 and CDR2: SGDLS and YYNGEE. V lost 3 bases and J lost 2; bases outside the gene matches: 10. The CDR3 is 17 residues long. The DNA for the CDR3 is TGTGCCAGCAGCGGGACAGTGGGACTAGAGGCCTACAATGAGCAGTTCTTC. Its translation: CASSGTVGLEAYNEQFF.

The V and J genes are TRBV9 and TRBJ1-2, with 9 nucleotides matching TRBD1. The CDR3 totals 14 residues. CDR1 SGDLS and CDR2 YYNGEE come from the germline V gene. V lost 0 bases to trimming and J lost 8 bases; unmatched junction nucleotides: 5. CDR3 DNA sequence: TGTGCCAGCAGCGTAGATGGGACAGGGAAAGGCTACACCTTC. Residues: CASSVDGTGKGYTF.

The rearrangement links TRBV19 to TRBJ2-3; 9 nucleotides agree with TRBD2. V lost 1 base and J lost 4; bases outside the gene matches: 6. The CDR3 extends over 16 amino acids. Germline CDR1 reads LNHDA; CDR2 reads SQIVND (reference sequence). CDR3 amino acids: CASSIAGSGGSDTQYF. DNA of the CDR3: TGTGCCAGTAGTATAGCAGGCAGCGGGGGGTCAGATACGCAGTATTTT.

The chain links TRBV11-3 to TRBJ2-7; 8 nucleotides agree with TRBD1. This CDR3 has 14 residues. CDR1 and CDR2 (germline): SGHNT, YENEEA. The chain's CDR3 is CPPYRDRCPYEQYF. The CDR3 region has the DNA TGTCCCCCCTACCGGGACAGGTGCCCCTACGAGCAGTACTTC.

J is TRBJ1-1 and V is TRBV19; TRBD1 aligns across 7 bases. The CDR3 has 15 amino acids. V was clipped by 0 bases and J by 4 bases; unmatched bases: 5. CDR1 and CDR2 (germline): LNHDA, SQIVND (reference sequence). The CDR3 bases are TGTGCCAGTAGTATAGAAAACAGGGGTGGCACTGAAGCTTTCTTT. Residues: CASSIENRGGTEAFF.

The V gene is TRBV28, the J gene TRBJ2-1; possible D gene TRBD2, 6 bases. Germline CDR1 is MDHEN and CDR2 is SYDVKM. This CDR3 has 15 amino acids. Trimming removed 5 bases from V and 1 base from J, with 12 bases in between. DNA for the CDR3: TGTGCCAGCAGTCCCAGTGGGGGGTCCTACAATGAGCAGTTCTTC. Its protein is CASSPSGGSYNEQFF.

J is TRBJ2-1 and V is TRBV4-1; D call uncertain. The V gene's germline CDR1 is MGHRA and CDR2 YSYEKL. V gave up 1 base and J gave up 0 bases, with 4 bases separating them. CDR3 length: 14 residues. CDR3 coding DNA: TGCGCCAGCAGCCAAGTTCTCTCCTACAATGAGCAGTTCTTC. The encoded protein is CASSQVLSYNEQFF.

The chain is built from TRBV5-1 and TRBJ2-7; 7 bases fit TRBD2. This CDR3 contains 14 residues. Germline trimming cut 1 base from V and 2 bases from J; bases unmatched to any gene: 3. The germline CDR1 and CDR2 sequences are SGHRS and YFSETQ. CDR3 protein: CASSLFGGAYEQYF. CDR3 in DNA: TGCGCCAGCAGCTTGTTTGGGGGGGCCTACGAGCAGTACTTC.

The gene calls are TRBV10-2 and TRBJ2-4; the D gene is possibly TRBD1 (6 bases). This CDR3 region has 15 residues. V lost 3 bases, J lost 15 bases, and 24 bases lay in between. CDR1 WSHSY and CDR2 SAAADI come from the germline V gene. CDR3 DNA sequence: TGCGCCAGCAGTGAATCTGGGGGACAAGGGGCTGTTGGGTACTTC. Its translation: CASSESGGQGAVGYF.

The V gene is TRBV11-2, the J gene TRBJ2-1; TRBD1 agrees at 10 bases. The germline V gene has CDR1 SGHAT and CDR2 FQNNGV. V lost 5 bases to trimming and J lost 2 bases; unmatched junction nucleotides: 6. The CDR3 sequence is 16 residues long. The CDR3 DNA reads as TGTGCCAGCAGCGAGACAGGGGGCCGGCCCTACAATGAGCAGTTCTTC. Translation: CASSETGGRPYNEQFF.

This sequence joins TRBV27 and TRBJ2-7; a possible D gene is TRBD1 (5 bases). The V end was cut by 2 bases, the J end by 3 bases, with 17 bases between. Per germline, CDR1 MNHEY and CDR2 SMNVEV (reference sequence). The CDR3 is 16 residues long. CDR3 sequence: CASSLSAGRVYYEQYF. The CDR3 coding sequence is TGTGCCAGCAGTTTAAGTGCAGGGCGAGTATACTACGAGCAGTACTTC.

The chain employs TRBV11-2 and TRBJ1-1, with 7 bases aligning to TRBD1. Germline-derived CDR1 and CDR2 are SGHAT and FQNNGV. The CDR3 is 14 residues long. Trimming took 5 bases from V and 6 from J; bases not matched to a gene: 9. CDR3 sequence (DNA): TGTGCCAGCAGCCCACAGGGGCCTACATCTGAAGCTTTCTTT. Amino acid sequence: CASSPQGPTSEAFF.

V gene TRBV4-3 combines with J gene TRBJ2-7; D may be TRBD2 (5 bases). The CDR3 is 14 residues long. Germline assignment: CDR1 LGHNA and CDR2 YSLEER. Between the trimmed V and J ends, which lost 3 bases and 2 bases, there was a span of 11 bases. As DNA, the CDR3 is TGCGCCAGCAGCCAGGAACTGACTACCTACGAGCAGTACTTC. Encoded protein: CASSQELTTYEQYF.

The chain is built from TRBV5-1 and TRBJ1-2; D gene unclear. The germline gives CDR1 SGHRS, CDR2 YFSETQ. The CDR3 consists of 13 residues. Trimming pared 7 bases from V and 1 base from J, leaving 11 bases between. CDR3 bases: TGCGCCAGCCGCCTCACCAGTAACTATGGCTACACCTTC. Amino acids: CASRLTSNYGYTF.

The genes are TRBV12-5 and TRBJ2-4; TRBD1 is a possible D gene (6 bases). Per germline, CDR1 LGHNT and CDR2 FRNRAP. The CDR3 is 13 residues long. V was clipped by 1 base and J by 9 bases, with 10 bases between them. In DNA form, the CDR3 reads TGTGCTAGTGGTTTGGATTGGGGGCCCATTCAGTACTTC. It is translated as CASGLDWGPIQYF. The variable domain in full, completed from reference TRBV12-5 and TRBJ2-4, reads DARVTQTPRHKVTEMGQEVTMRCQPILGHNTVFWYRQTMMQGLELLAYFRNRAPLDDSGMPKDRFSAEMPDATLATLKIQPSEPRDSAVYFCASGLDWGPIQYFGAGTRLSVL.